The entry below gives a single TCR beta chain sequence along with its context. Its antigen is unidentified. It was by two-round multiplex PCR that TCR beta CDR3 was amplified from genomic DNA. First-round PCR amplification was performed with primers specific to each TRBV and TRBJ gene. In TCRdb, the multiplex PCR reads were re-called with MiXCR into one record per CDR3 protein. The sample lists approximately 31,000 distinct CDR3 sequences; 40% to 60% were seen once. The CDR3 consists of 12 residues. V was cut by 1 base and J by 12 bases, with 12 bases left in between. CDR1 and CDR2 (germline): LNHNV, YYDKDF (reference sequence). Imaging by CT and PET/CT found every patient node-negative, and no patient had prior chemotherapy, radiotherapy or other malignancies. This specimen belongs to a study of prognosis after radiotherapy for stage I lung cancer. Study-wide findings and caveats: Patients who went on to get distant metastases had lower Shannon entropy after stereotactic body radiation therapy. Reportedly, TRBV and TRBJ gene usage differed by presence of metastases in patients.

The source was PBMCs, collected before or after stereotactic body radiation therapy (not recorded which). This sequence was found in a donor over 45 with non-small cell lung cancer. The chain has TRBV15 and TRBJ1-1; D gene unclear. CDR3 DNA: TGTGCCACCAGCAGAGGTAGGGTTGGATCTTTCTTT. Protein: CATSRGRVGSFF.